These T cell receptor beta chains were read from a single sample in a study of cytomegalovirus exposure and HLA in healthy donors. Only in-frame clones appear in the TCRdb table, and some are missing; sequencing was by immunoSEQ multiplex PCR. The sample includes about 150,000 clones, about four fifths seen only once; the top ten take less than 8.5%. Sequences were obtained from PBMCs. Receptors originate from a man younger than 40 in good health and CMV-seropositive. CDR3s include the opening cysteine and the closing phenylalanine or tryptophan. Fields, in order: J gene, D gene, V gene, clone size, CDR3 DNA, CDR3 protein. D genes are given only for firm matches. Clone size is given for some rows only: seen once, a few or many times, or a class if the clone is expanded.

TRBJ2-2	TRBD1	TRBV6-5	-	TGTGCCATCGGCCGGACAGGGGTATTCGGGGAGCTGTTTTTT	CAIGRTGVFGELFF
TRBJ2-1	-	TRBV9	-	TGTGCCAGCAGCGATGGCACAGACAATGAGCAGTTCTTC	CASSDGTDNEQFF
TRBJ1-4	TRBD1	TRBV10-3	-	TGTGCCACCAGGGGGCGAGGCGAAAAACTGTTTTTT	CATRGRGEKLFF
TRBJ1-5	-	TRBV12-1	-	TGTGCCAGCAGCTTTATGCCAGGGTATCAGCCCCAGCATTTT	CASSFMPGYQPQHF
TRBJ1-6	-	TRBV27	-	TGTGCCAGCAGTTTAGGCGGGGGGTATAATTCACCCCTCCACTTT	CASSLGGGYNSPLHF
TRBJ1-2	TRBD1	TRBV4-1	-	TGCGCCAGCAGCCCGAACCGGGACAGGGTAGACTATGGCTACACCTTC	CASSPNRDRVDYGYTF
TRBJ2-7	-	TRBV7-9	-	TGTGCCAGCAGCTTCGGGACACCCACTAGAGAGCAGTACTTC	CASSFGTPTREQYF
TRBJ2-1	TRBD2	TRBV5-1	-	TGCGCCAGCAGACTAGCGGGAGAACTCTCCTACAATGAGCAGTTCTTC	CASRLAGELSYNEQFF
TRBJ2-1	TRBD1	TRBV4-3	few	TGCGCCAGCAGCCAAGCGGGACAGCGGAACAATGAGCAGTTCTTC	CASSQAGQRNNEQFF
TRBJ2-7	TRBD1	TRBV9	few	TGTGCCAGCAGCGTCCAGGGACAGGCAATCGACGAGCAGTACTTC	CASSVQGQAIDEQYF
TRBJ1-1	-	TRBV19	-	TGTGCCAGTAGTATATTGGGGGCAGGGGCTGAAGCTTTCTTT	CASSILGAGAEAFF
TRBJ2-7	-	TRBV27	-	TGTGCCAGCAGTTTTGGGACTTACTACGAGCAGTACTTC	CASSFGTYYEQYF
TRBJ1-2	-	TRBV6-5	-	TGTGCCAGCAGTTACGAGGAGAACTATGGCTACACCTTC	CASSYEENYGYTF
TRBJ2-5	TRBD1	TRBV5-1	-	TGCGCCAGCAGCTTGGGGGACAGGGGGCAAGAGACCCAGTACTTC	CASSLGDRGQETQYF
TRBJ2-7	TRBD1	TRBV9	-	TGTGCCAGCAGCCCCGGACAGGCGCATTCCTACGAGCAGTACTTC	CASSPGQAHSYEQYF
TRBJ1-2	-	TRBV5-1	-	TGCGCCAGCAGCCCCGGCCAGGGGAACTATGGCTACACCTTC	CASSPGQGNYGYTF
TRBJ2-5	TRBD2	TRBV5-1	-	TGCGCCAGCACGCAGGCTAGCGGGAGGGGAGAGACCCAGTACTTC	CASTQASGRGETQYF
TRBJ2-7	TRBD2	TRBV19	-	TGTGCCAGTAGTATGACTGGGGGTAGCGGGAGACGGACCTACGAGCAGTACTTC	CASSMTGGSGRRTYEQYF